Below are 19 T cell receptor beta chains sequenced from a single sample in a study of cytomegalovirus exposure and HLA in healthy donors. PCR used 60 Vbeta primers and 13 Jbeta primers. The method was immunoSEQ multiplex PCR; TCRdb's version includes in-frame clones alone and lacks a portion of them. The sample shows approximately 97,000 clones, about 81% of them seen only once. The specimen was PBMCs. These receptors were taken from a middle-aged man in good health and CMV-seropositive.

The CDR3 region has the DNA TGTGCCAGCTCACAGATGCAGGGGGCGGCGACTAATGAAAAACTGTTTTTT. It codes for CASSQMQGAATNEKLFF. This chain joins TRBV18 and TRBJ1-4, with 8 bases identical to TRBD1. V lost 4 bases, J lost 2 bases, and 9 bases stayed unmatched. In germline, CDR1 is KGHSH, CDR2 LQKENI. The CDR3 length is 17 residues.

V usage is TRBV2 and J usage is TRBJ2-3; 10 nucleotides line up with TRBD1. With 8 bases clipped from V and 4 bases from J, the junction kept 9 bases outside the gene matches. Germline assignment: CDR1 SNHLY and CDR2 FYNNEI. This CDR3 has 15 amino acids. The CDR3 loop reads CASPQGTGVSDTQYF. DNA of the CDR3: TGTGCCAGCCCCCAGGGGACAGGGGTATCAGATACGCAGTATTTT.

CDR3 sequence reads: CASSEGGFYGNTIYF. The CDR3 DNA reads TGTGCCAGCAGTGAGGGGGGATTTTATGGAAACACCATATATTTT. V usage is TRBV6-1 and J usage is TRBJ1-3, with a weak D call TRBD1 (5 bases). Germline CDR1 reads MNHNS; CDR2 reads SASEGT. Trimming took off 3 bases at V and 3 bases at J, with 12 bases between the two ends. The CDR3 is 15 amino acids.

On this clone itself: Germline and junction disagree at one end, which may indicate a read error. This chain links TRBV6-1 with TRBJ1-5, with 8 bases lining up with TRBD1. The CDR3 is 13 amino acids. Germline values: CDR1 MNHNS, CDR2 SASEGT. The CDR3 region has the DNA TGTGCCAGCAGGAGACAGGGGACCTCCAATTTTAATTTT. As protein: CASRRQGTSNFNF.

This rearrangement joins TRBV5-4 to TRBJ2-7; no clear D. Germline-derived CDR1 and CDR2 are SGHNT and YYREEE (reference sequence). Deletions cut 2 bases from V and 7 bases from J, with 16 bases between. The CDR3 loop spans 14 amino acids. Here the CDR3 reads CASSFEATRGEQYF. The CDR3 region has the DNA TGTGCCAGCAGCTTCGAGGCGACGCGTGGGGAGCAGTACTTC. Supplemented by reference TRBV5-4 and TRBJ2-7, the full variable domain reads ETGVTQSPTHLIKTRGQQVTLRCSSQSGHNTVSWYQQALGQGPQFIFQYYREEENGRGNFPPRFSGLQFPNYSSELNVNALELDDSALYLCASSFEATRGEQYFGPGTRLTVT.

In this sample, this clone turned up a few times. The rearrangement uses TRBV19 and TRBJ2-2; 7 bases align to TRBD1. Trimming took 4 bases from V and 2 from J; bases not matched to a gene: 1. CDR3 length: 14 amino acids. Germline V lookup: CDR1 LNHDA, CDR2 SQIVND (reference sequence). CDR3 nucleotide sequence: TGTGCCAGTAGTAACAGGGGTAACACCGGGGAGCTGTTTTTT. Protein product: CASSNRGNTGELFF. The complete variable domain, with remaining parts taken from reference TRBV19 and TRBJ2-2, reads DGGITQSPKYLFRKEGQNVTLSCEQNLNHDAMYWYRQDPGQGLRLIYYSQIVNDFQKGDIAEGYSVSREKKESFPLTVTSAQKNPTAFYLCASSNRGNTGELFFGEGSRLTVL.

CDR3 bases: TGTGCCAGCAGTGGGGACAGGGGGCACACAGATACGCAGTATTTT. Its translation is CASSGDRGHTDTQYF. The rearrangement uses TRBV2 and TRBJ2-3; 12 bases align to TRBD1. V shed 4 bases and J 2 bases; nucleotides not matched to a gene: 1. CDR1 is SNHLY, CDR2 FYNNEI, per germline. This CDR3 has 15 residues.

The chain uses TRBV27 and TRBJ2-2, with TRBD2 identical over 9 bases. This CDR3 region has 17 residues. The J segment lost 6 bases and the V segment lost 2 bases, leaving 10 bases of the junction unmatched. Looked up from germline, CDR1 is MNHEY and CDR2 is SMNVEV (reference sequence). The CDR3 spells CASSLRASGKVSGELFF. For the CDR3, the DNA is TGTGCCAGCAGTTTAAGAGCTAGCGGGAAAGTATCCGGGGAGCTGTTTTTT.

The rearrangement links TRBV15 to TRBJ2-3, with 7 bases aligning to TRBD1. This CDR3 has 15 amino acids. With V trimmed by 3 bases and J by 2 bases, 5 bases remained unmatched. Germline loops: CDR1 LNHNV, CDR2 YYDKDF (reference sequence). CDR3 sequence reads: CATSRDRPNTDTQYF. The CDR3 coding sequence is TGTGCCACCAGCAGGGACAGGCCCAACACAGATACGCAGTATTTT.

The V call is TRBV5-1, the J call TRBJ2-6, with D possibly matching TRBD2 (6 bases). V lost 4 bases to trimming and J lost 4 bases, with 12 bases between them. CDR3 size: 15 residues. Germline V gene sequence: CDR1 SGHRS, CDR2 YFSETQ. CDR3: CASSQEGYGANVLTF. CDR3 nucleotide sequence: TGCGCCAGCAGCCAGGAGGGGTACGGGGCCAACGTCCTGACTTTC.

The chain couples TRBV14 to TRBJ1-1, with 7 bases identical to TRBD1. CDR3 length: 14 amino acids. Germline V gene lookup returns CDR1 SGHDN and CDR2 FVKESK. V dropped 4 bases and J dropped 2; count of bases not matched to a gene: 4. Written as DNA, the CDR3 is TGTGCCAGCAGCCCATACAGGGGCAACACTGAAGCTTTCTTT. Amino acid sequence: CASSPYRGNTEAFF.

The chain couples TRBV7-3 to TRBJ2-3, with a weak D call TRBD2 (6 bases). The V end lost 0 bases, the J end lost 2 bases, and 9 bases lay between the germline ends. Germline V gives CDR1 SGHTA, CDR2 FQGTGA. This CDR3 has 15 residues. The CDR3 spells CASSLTSGATDTQYF. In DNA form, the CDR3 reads TGTGCCAGCAGCTTAACTAGCGGTGCCACAGATACGCAGTATTTT.

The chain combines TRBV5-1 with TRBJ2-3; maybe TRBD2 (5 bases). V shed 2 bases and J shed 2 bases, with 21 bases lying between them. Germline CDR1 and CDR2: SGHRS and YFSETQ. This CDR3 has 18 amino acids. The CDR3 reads CASSLGLGTRALTDTQYF. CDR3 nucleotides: TGCGCCAGCAGCTTAGGGTTAGGAACTAGGGCCCTCACAGATACGCAGTATTTT.

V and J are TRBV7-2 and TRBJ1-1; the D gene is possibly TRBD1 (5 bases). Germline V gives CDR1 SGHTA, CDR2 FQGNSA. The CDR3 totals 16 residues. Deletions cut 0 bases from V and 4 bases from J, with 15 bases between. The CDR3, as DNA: TGTGCCAGCAGCTTAGCCGGCTCCACAAGGGGCACTGAAGCTTTCTTT. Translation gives CASSLAGSTRGTEAFF. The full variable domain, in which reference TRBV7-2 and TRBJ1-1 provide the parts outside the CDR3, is GAGVSQSPSNKVTEKGKDVELRCDPISGHTALYWYRQSLGQGLEFLIYFQGNSAPDKSGLPSDRFSAERTGGSVSTLTIQRTQQEDSAVYLCASSLAGSTRGTEAFFGQGTRLTVV.

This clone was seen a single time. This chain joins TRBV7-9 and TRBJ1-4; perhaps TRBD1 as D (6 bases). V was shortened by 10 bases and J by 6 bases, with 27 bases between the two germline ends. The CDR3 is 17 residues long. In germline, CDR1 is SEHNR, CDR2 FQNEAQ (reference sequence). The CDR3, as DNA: TGTGCCACCGATGCTCAGGGGTTGGTTTTACGGGATGAAAAACTGTTTTTT. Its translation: CATDAQGLVLRDEKLFF.

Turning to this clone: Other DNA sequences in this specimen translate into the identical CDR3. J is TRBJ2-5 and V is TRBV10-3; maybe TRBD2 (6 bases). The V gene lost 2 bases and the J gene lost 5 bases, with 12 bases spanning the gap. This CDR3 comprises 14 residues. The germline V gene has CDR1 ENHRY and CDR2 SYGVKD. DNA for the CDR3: TGTGCCATCAGTGAGCCCAGGGCGGGGGAGACCCAGTACTTC. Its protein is CAISEPRAGETQYF.

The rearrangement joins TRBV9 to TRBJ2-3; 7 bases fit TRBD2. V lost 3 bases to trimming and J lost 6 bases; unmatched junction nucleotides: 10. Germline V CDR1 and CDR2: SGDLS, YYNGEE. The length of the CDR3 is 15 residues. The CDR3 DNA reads TGTGCCAGCAGCGAACTAGCGATGGGCGGGGATACGCAGTATTTT. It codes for CASSELAMGGDTQYF. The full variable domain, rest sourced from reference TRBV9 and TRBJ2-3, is DSGVTQTPKHLITATGQRVTLRCSPRSGDLSVYWYQQSLDQGLQFLIQYYNGEERAKGNILERFSAQQFPDLHSELNLSSLELGDSALYFCASSELAMGGDTQYFGPGTRLTVL.

The CDR3 DNA is TGTGCCAGCAGCGTAGAGGCGGGCGCTACCTACGAGCAGTACTTC. Its translation: CASSVEAGATYEQYF. The chain recombines TRBV9 with TRBJ2-7; D perhaps matches TRBD2 (5 bases). Trimming shortened V by 0 bases and J by 2 bases, and 12 bases separated the two germline ends. This CDR3 contains 15 residues. Germline V lookup: CDR1 SGDLS, CDR2 YYNGEE.

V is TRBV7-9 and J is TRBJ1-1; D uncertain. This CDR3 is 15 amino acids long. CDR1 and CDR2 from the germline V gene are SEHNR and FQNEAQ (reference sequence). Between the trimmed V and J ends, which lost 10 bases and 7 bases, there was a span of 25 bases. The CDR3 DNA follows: TGTGCCACCTCCCCGGGGAGGCGGTTAACAGATGAAGCTTTCTTT. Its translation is CATSPGRRLTDEAFF.